The 7 T cell receptor beta chains given below trace back to one sample, sequenced in a study of CD8+ T cells in alopecia areata. Indicated treatment: oral pan-JAK inhibitor, 5-10 mg twice daily. Sequencing templates came from extracted RNA that was reverse transcribed into cDNA. Libraries were prepared by immunoSEQ multiplex PCR; TCRdb keeps only in-frame clonotypes and omits some of them. The sample holds some 170,000 clones, about 53% seen once. The starting material was CD8+ T cells sorted from blood, obtained at week 24, from a patient treated with tofacitinib. The receptors come from a human donor with alopecia areata.

The chain links TRBV10-3 to TRBJ1-2, with 7 bases that match TRBD1. CDR1 is ENHRY and CDR2 is SYGVKD in the germline V gene. Losses at the gene ends were 10 bases for V and 4 bases for J; bases not matched to a gene: 12. The CDR3 has 14 amino acids. Here the CDR3 reads CATQGEYEGYGYTF. The CDR3 region has the DNA TGTGCCACCCAGGGGGAGTACGAGGGCTATGGCTACACCTTC.

The rearrangement joins TRBV27 to TRBJ2-1, with 9 bases that match TRBD1. The CDR3 extends over 14 amino acids. The V gene end was trimmed by 6 bases and the J gene end by 9 bases; junction bases not matched to a gene: 9. The germline CDR1 and CDR2 sequences are MNHEY and SMNVEV (reference sequence). The CDR3 DNA follows: TGTGCCAGCAGCCTCGGACAGGGGCTGGTTGAGCAGTTCTTC. Translation: CASSLGQGLVEQFF.

The chain uses TRBV6-6 and TRBJ2-4; D is undetermined. Trimming removed 8 bases from V and 11 bases from J, with 16 bases in between. Germline CDR1 and CDR2: MNHNY and SVGAGI (reference sequence). The CDR3 extends over 12 amino acids. The CDR3, as DNA: TGTGCCAGCGGGCAGGACCCGAAGGTTCAGTACTTC. Protein: CASGQDPKVQYF.

The chain couples TRBV6-5 to TRBJ2-5, with D possibly being TRBD1 (5 bases). CDR3 size: 14 residues. Germline V gene data show CDR1 as MNHEY and CDR2 as SVGAGI. The germline V and J ends were trimmed by 0 bases and 1 base, with 6 bases remaining between them. CDR3 bases: TGTGCCAGCAGTTACTCAAGGGGCCAAGAGACCCAGTACTTC. This codes for CASSYSRGQETQYF.

The chain combines TRBV6-5 with TRBJ1-5; TRBD1 might be the D (6 bases). CDR3 length: 14 amino acids. With 5 bases removed from V and 6 bases from J, the gap between germline ends came to 14 bases. Germline V gene data show CDR1 as MNHEY and CDR2 as SVGAGI. CDR3 loop: CASSPLRGSQPQHF. CDR3 bases: TGTGCCAGCAGTCCTCTCAGGGGAAGTCAGCCCCAGCATTTT.

This clone was counted only a few times. The CDR3 here is CASSGTSNYGYTF. The CDR3 DNA follows: TGTGCCAGCAGTGGGACTTCTAACTATGGCTACACCTTC. V is TRBV14 and J is TRBJ1-2; perhaps TRBD1 as D (5 bases). The CDR3 contains 13 residues. With 6 bases removed from V and 0 bases from J, the gap between germline ends came to 8 bases. Germline lookup yields CDR1 SGHDN and CDR2 FVKESK.

The chain carries TRBV6-5 and TRBJ2-5; D gene unclear. The CDR3 runs to 13 residues. V was trimmed by 4 bases and J by 2 bases, leaving 8 bases between them. Germline V gene data show CDR1 as MNHEY and CDR2 as SVGAGI. As DNA, the CDR3 is TGTGCCAGCAGTTTTCTGTTGCAAGAGACCCAGTACTTC. Translating it yields CASSFLLQETQYF.